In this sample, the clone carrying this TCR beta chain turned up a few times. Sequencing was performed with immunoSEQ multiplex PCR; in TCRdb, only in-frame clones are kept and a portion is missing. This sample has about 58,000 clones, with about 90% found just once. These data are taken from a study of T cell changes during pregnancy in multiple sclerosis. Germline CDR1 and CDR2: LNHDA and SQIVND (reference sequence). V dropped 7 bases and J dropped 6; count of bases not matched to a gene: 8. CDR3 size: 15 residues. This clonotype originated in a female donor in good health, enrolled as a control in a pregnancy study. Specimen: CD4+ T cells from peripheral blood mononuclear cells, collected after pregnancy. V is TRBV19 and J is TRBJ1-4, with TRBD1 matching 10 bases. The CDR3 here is CASTTSGTGDEKLFF. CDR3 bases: TGTGCCAGTACCACATCGGGGACAGGGGATGAAAAACTGTTTTTT.